A selection of T cell receptor beta chains follows, all from one sample in a study of T cell responses to AZD1222 COVID-19 vaccine. The protocol was immunoSEQ multiplex PCR, while the TCRdb copy is restricted to in-frame clones and leaves out a portion. The repertoire holds around 110,000 clones, roughly 87% seen once, with 7.5% in the top ten. This specimen consisted of peripheral blood, obtained on day 0 of AZD1222 vaccination. The receptors here all came from an adult in good health. Each CDR3 is given with its conserved first and last residue. The D gene is left open where the match is weak. The listing skips clone size in some rows; elsewhere it reads once, few, many or a size class.

size	D	V	J	CDR3	DNA
-	-	TRBV18	TRBJ1-1	CASSPGTFKGTTEAFF	TGTGCCAGCTCACCGGGGACATTCAAAGGGACCACTGAAGCTTTCTTT
-	-	TRBV29-1	TRBJ1-5	CSVGAQGGQPQHF	TGCAGCGTTGGGGCACAGGGTGGTCAGCCCCAGCATTTT
-	TRBD2	TRBV3-1/TRBV3-2	TRBJ2-7	CASSPGGTSLYEQYF	TGTGCCAGCAGCCCGGGGGGAACTAGCCTCTACGAGCAGTACTTC
-	-	TRBV29-1	TRBJ1-4	CSVSGGSAATNEKLFF	TGCAGCGTTTCGGGGGGGTCGGCCGCAACTAATGAAAAACTGTTTTTT
-	TRBD1	TRBV5-1	TRBJ2-3	CASSAPTGTGDTQYF	TGCGCCAGCAGCGCGCCGACAGGGACGGGAGATACGCAGTATTTT
-	-	TRBV5-5	TRBJ2-7	CASSLGNPANEQYF	TGTGCCAGCAGCTTGGGAAATCCCGCCAACGAGCAGTACTTC
-	TRBD2	TRBV5-4	TRBJ2-3	CASSPLSGSRGDTQYF	TGTGCCAGCAGCCCCCTCAGCGGGAGTAGGGGAGATACGCAGTATTTT
-	-	TRBV28	TRBJ1-2	CASSSEGGYGYTF	TGTGCCAGCAGTTCGGAGGGGGGCTATGGCTACACCTTC
-	-	TRBV6-5	TRBJ1-5	CASTLVQSNQPQHF	TGTGCCAGCACCCTGGTTCAGAGCAATCAGCCCCAGCATTTT
-	-	TRBV3-1/TRBV3-2	TRBJ1-2	CASSQDSGYGYTF	TGTGCCAGCAGCCAAGATTCAGGATATGGCTACACCTTC
-	-	TRBV18	TRBJ1-1	CASSLGGALGSEAFF	TGTGCCAGCTCCCTAGGGGGGGCCTTGGGTTCTGAAGCTTTCTTT
few	TRBD1	TRBV12-3/TRBV12-4	TRBJ1-2	CASSLQGVGYTF	TGTGCCAGCAGTTTACAGGGGGTGGGCTACACCTTC
-	TRBD1	TRBV27	TRBJ1-6	CASSSRQGIYSPLHF	TGTGCCAGCAGTTCCCGACAGGGTATATATTCACCCCTCCACTTT
-	TRBD1	TRBV11-3	TRBJ1-2	CASSLDQGTGTNYGYTF	TGTGCCAGCAGCTTAGATCAAGGGACAGGTACTAACTATGGCTACACCTTC
-	-	TRBV12-5	TRBJ2-1	CASGLDQGSEQFF	TGTGCTAGTGGTTTGGACCAGGGTTCAGAGCAGTTCTTC
-	TRBD1	TRBV6-1	TRBJ2-3	CASSEAPGTGYTDTQYF	TGTGCCAGCAGTGAAGCTCCCGGGACAGGGTATACAGATACGCAGTATTTT
-	TRBD2	TRBV7-9	TRBJ2-4	CASSREGGRYF	TGTGCCAGCAGCCGGGAGGGGGGTCGGTACTTC
once	-	TRBV27	TRBJ1-5	CASSPRQFHSNQPQHF	TGTGCCAGCAGTCCCCGACAGTTTCATAGCAATCAGCCCCAGCATTTT
-	-	TRBV5-5	TRBJ1-4	CASSLGAGPSEKLFF	TGTGCCAGCAGCTTAGGAGCCGGGCCGAGTGAAAAACTGTTTTTT
-	-	TRBV7-2	TRBJ1-1	CASSPTRVDTEAFF	TGTGCCAGCAGCCCAACCCGGGTGGACACTGAAGCTTTCTTT
-	-	TRBV9	TRBJ1-1	CASSNLQGWGNTEAFF	TGTGCCAGCAGCAACCTACAGGGATGGGGGAACACTGAAGCTTTCTTT
-	-	TRBV11-2	TRBJ1-5	CASSLGILDNQPQHF	TGTGCCAGCAGCTTAGGAATACTAGACAACCAGCCCCAGCATTTT
-	-	TRBV28	TRBJ1-5	CATLGAGEGNQPQHF	TGTGCCACCTTAGGGGCAGGGGAGGGCAATCAGCCCCAGCATTTT
-	-	TRBV29-1	TRBJ2-7	CSVEWAGTGMDEQYF	TGCAGCGTTGAATGGGCAGGGACCGGCATGGACGAGCAGTACTTC
-	-	TRBV7-9	TRBJ2-7	CASSDGGATYEQYF	TGTGCCAGCAGCGATGGGGGGGCTACCTACGAGCAGTACTTC
-	-	TRBV5-6	TRBJ2-7	CASSLDFKSSYEQYF	TGTGCCAGCAGCTTGGACTTTAAGAGCTCCTACGAGCAGTACTTC
-	-	TRBV19	TRBJ1-4	CASSVRPGATNEKLFF	TGTGCCAGTAGCGTCAGGCCGGGAGCAACTAATGAAAAACTGTTTTTT